This TCR beta chain was profiled in a study of blood T cell repertoires in COVID-19 (TCRdb year 2020). For the wider study: Collaborator samples came from the United States, Italy and Spain and covered acute and convalescent phases of COVID-19. Sample metadata almost always included a de-identified subject ID, COVID-19 status, age in years and sex. Subjects who had been exposed to COVID-19, were actively infected with it, or had recovered from it provided the deeply sampled blood TCRbeta repertoires that made up the dataset. The repertoires were made available in a free public database intended to serve as a resource for research on the immune response to SARS-CoV-2. Samples were obtained from the ongoing ImmuneRACE study (first 160 participants) and from about 1,300 subjects provided by 6 global collaborators. Where available, HLA class I and class II types were obtained from metadata supplied by the sample provider rather than from assay-based typing. The prospective study material was composed of cDNA or gDNA derived from T cells, B-cell-depleted T cells, or PBMCs. The study at large found these results: The amount of clinical and demographic metadata varied by source and participant and was provided uncurated.

Trimmed from V: 7 bases; trimmed from J: 2 bases; junction bases lacking a gene match: 10. CDR1 and CDR2, per the germline V gene (reference sequence), are GTSNPN and SVGIG. Reading from cysteine to phenylalanine, the CDR3 counts 15 amino acids. Left in the record is the CDR3 DNA by itself, 45 bases read in frame from the first base. Points on this clone: The antigen it recognizes is unknown. Base quality data are lacking; no much larger clone is found one base away.

The immunoSEQ Assay, a bias-controlled multiplex PCR, was used to amplify TCRbeta CDR3 regions from genomic DNA. The original methods were these. The number of nucleated cells in each sample was estimated from the amplification of reference gene primers within the assay. To quantify the absolute abundance of each unique TCRbeta CDR3 rearrangement, sequence reads were collapsed and filtered. For each sample, productive Simpson clonality was calculated as the square root of Simpson's diversity index across productive rearrangements. TCRdb limited this immuneACCESS table to in-frame rearrangements with V and J called. A share of clones is missing; checked studies link under half to unresolved V genes, and the rest is unexplained. Clone size and V and J calls were adopted from that table, with D and trimming inferred from the DNA. Across this sample there are some 70,000 clones, with about four fifths seen only once. 5% to 6% of the sample is taken by the ten largest.

Collaborating institutions collected whole blood in K2EDTA tubes following their own protocols. For TCRbeta analysis, collaborator samples were shipped as frozen whole blood, as isolated PBMCs, or as DNA extracted from either sample type. The V and J genes are TRBV30 and TRBJ2-2; TRBD1 lines up with 7 middle nucleotides. This TCR derives from a man in his forties or fifties with active COVID-19. Material for sequencing was peripheral blood. The nucleotide sequence reads TGTGCCTCCCGGACAGGTACTTCTAACACCGGGGAGCTGTTTTTT. It is translated as CASRTGTSNTGELFF.